The present T cell receptor (beta chain) was sequenced within a study of T-cell memory formation after mild COVID-19. This clonotype was seen a handful of times. The CDR3 runs 15 residues. J lost 5 bases, V lost 5 bases, and 9 bases had no gene match. CDR1 is SGHNT and CDR2 is YENEEA in the germline V gene. From the 5' RACE reads, TCRdb called clonotypes with MiXCR, one entry per CDR3 protein. The table lists roughly 510,000 distinct CDR3 sequences, roughly a sixth of them singletons. What was sequenced was PBMCs or a T cell subset sorted from them (not recorded which). This chain joins TRBV11-3 and TRBJ2-3; TRBD1 matches 8 bases. This clonotype was obtained from an adult woman who had mild COVID-19 (a few samples of this study predate the infection). Cell type and time point are not known. CDR3 nucleotide sequence: TGTGCCAGCAGCACGACAGGGGAGCAAATAGATACGCAGTATTTT. It translates to CASSTTGEQIDTQYF.